This entry features one TCR beta chain sequence. Measured with immunoSEQ multiplex PCR; TCRdb has only the in-frame clones, and not every one. The sample records under 200,000 clones, around 92% being singletons. The data were obtained in a study of T cell responses to AZD1222 COVID-19 vaccine. Trimming removed 0 bases at V and 3 bases at J, with 12 bases between. From germline, CDR1 is ENHRY and CDR2 SYGVKD. The length of the CDR3 is 15 residues. The origin of this receptor is an adult who received the AZD1222 COVID-19 vaccine. The chain recombines TRBV10-3 with TRBJ2-7; D possibly corresponds to TRBD1 (6 bases). The sequencing used peripheral blood, collected 28 days after the second AZD1222 dose. The CDR3 reads CAISESTTGGYEQYF. CDR3 in DNA: TGTGCCATCAGTGAGTCTACGACAGGAGGCTACGAGCAGTACTTC.